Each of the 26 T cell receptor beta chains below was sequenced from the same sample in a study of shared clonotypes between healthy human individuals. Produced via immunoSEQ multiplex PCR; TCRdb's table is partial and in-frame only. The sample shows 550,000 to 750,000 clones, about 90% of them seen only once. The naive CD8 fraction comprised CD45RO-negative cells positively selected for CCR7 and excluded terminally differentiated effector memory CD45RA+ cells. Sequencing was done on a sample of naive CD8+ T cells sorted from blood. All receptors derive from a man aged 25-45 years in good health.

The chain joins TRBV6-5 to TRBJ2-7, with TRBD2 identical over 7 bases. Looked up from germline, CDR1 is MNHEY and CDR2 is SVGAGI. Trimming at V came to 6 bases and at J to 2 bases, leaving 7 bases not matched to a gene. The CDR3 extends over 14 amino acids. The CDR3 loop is CASSPFGRTYEQYF. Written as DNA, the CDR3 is TGTGCCAGCAGCCCCTTCGGGAGGACCTACGAGCAGTACTTC.

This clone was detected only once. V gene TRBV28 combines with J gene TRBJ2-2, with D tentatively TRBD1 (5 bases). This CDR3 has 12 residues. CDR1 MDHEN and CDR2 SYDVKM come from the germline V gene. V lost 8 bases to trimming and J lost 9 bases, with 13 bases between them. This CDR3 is CASRTGVWELFF. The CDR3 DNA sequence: TGTGCCAGCCGAACAGGAGTCTGGGAGCTGTTTTTT. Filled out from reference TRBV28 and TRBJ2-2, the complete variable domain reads DVKVTQSSRYLVKRTGEKVFLECVQDMDHENMFWYRQDPGLGLRLIYFSYDVKMKEKGDIPEGYSVSREKKERFSLILESASTNQTSMYLCASRTGVWELFFGEGSRLTVL.

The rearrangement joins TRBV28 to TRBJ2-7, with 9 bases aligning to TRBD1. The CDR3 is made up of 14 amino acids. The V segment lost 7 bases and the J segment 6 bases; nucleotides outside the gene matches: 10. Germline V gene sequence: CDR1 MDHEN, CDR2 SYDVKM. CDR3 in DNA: TGTGCCAGCAAAGAGGAAGGGACAGGGCCCGAGCAGTACTTC. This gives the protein CASKEEGTGPEQYF.

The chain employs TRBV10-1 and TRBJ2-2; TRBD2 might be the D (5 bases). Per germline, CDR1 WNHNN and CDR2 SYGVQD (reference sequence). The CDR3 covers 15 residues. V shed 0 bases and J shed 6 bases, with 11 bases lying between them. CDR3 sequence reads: CASSESAAGAGELFF. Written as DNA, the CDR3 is TGCGCCAGCAGTGAGTCGGCAGCCGGGGCCGGGGAGCTGTTTTTT.

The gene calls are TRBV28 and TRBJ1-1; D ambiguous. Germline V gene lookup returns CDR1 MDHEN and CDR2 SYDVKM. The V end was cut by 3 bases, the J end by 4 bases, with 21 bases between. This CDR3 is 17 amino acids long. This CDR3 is CASSFPSEQLRGTEAFF. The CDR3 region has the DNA TGTGCCAGCAGTTTCCCCTCTGAACAACTACGGGGCACTGAAGCTTTCTTT.

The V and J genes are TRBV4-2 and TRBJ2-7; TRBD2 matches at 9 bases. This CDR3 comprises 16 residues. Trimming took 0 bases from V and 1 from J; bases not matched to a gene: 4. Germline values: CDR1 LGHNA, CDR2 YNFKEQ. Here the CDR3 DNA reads TGTGCCAGCAGCCAAGAAGAGACTAGCGGATCCTACGAGCAGTACTTC. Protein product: CASSQEETSGSYEQYF.

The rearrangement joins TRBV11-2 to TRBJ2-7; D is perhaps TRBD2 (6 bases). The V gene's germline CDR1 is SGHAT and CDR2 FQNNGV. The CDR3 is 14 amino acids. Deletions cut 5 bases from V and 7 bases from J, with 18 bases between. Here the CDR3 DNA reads TGTGCCAGCAGCGCGGGACCCGGAGTAAGGGAGCAGTACTTC. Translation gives CASSAGPGVREQYF.

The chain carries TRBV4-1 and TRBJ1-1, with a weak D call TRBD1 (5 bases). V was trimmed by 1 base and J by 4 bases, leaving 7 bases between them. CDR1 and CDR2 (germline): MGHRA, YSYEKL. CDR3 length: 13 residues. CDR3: CASSQGQLTEAFF. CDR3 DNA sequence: TGCGCCAGCAGCCAAGGACAGCTCACTGAAGCTTTCTTT.

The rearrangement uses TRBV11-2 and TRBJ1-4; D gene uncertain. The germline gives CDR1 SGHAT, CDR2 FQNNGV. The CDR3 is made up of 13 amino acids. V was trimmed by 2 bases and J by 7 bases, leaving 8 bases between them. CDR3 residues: CASSLQTSEKLFF. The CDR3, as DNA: TGTGCCAGCAGCTTACAGACTTCTGAAAAACTGTTTTTT.

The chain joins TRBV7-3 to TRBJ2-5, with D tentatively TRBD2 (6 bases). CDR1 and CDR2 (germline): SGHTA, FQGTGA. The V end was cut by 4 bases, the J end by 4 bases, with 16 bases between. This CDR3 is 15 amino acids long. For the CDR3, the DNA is TGTGCCAGCAGCTCCCCCGGGGGAGGCACAGAGACCCAGTACTTC. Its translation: CASSSPGGGTETQYF.

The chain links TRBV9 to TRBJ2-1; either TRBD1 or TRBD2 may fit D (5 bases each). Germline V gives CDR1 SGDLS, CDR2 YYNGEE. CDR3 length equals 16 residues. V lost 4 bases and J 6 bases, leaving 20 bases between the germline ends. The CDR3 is CASSPPVRGAGNEQFF. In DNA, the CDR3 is TGTGCCAGCAGCCCTCCGGTGAGGGGCGCGGGCAATGAGCAGTTCTTC.

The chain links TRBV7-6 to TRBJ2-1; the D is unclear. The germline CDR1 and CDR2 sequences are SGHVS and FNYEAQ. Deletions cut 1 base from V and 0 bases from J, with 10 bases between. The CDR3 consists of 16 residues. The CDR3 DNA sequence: TGTGCCAGCAGCTTAGTGCTTGACCCCTCCTACAATGAGCAGTTCTTC. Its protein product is CASSLVLDPSYNEQFF. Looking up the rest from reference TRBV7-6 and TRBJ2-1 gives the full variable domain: GAGVSQSPRYKVTKRGQDVALRCDPISGHVSLYWYRQALGQGPEFLTYFNYEAQQDKSGLPNDRFSAERPEGSISTLTIQRTEQRDSAMYRCASSLVLDPSYNEQFFGPGTRLTVL.

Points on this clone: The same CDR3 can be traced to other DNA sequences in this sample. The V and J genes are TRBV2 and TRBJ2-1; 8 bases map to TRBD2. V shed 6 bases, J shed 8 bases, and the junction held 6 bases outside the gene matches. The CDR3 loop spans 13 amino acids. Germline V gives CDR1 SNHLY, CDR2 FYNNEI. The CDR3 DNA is TGTGCCAGCAGCTCCCCGGGAGGGGATGAGCAGTTCTTC. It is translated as CASSSPGGDEQFF.

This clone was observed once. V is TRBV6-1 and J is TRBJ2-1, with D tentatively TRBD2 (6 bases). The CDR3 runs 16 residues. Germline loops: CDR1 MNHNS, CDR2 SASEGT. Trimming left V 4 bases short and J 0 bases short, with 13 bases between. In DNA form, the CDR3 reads TGTGCCAGCAGTGGAGGACTATCGAGCTCCTACAATGAGCAGTTCTTC. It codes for CASSGGLSSSYNEQFF.

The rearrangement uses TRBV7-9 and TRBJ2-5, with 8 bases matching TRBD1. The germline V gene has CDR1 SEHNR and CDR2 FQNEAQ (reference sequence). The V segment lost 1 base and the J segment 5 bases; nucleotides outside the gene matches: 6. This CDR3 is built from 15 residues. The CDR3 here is CASSLGTGIKETQYF. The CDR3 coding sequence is TGTGCCAGCAGCTTAGGGACAGGGATTAAGGAGACCCAGTACTTC.

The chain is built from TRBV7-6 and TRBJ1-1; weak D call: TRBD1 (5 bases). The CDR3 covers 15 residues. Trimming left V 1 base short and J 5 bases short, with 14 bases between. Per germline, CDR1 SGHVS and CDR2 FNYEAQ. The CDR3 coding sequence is TGTGCCAGCAGCTTAGAAGGGGCAGGGCGGACTGAAGCTTTCTTT. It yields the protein CASSLEGAGRTEAFF.

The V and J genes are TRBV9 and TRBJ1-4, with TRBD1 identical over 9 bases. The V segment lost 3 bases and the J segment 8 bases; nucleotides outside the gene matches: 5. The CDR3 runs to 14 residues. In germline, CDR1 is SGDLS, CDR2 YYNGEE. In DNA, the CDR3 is TGTGCCAGCAGCGCGGGACAGGGTATGGAAAAACTGTTTTTT. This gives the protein CASSAGQGMEKLFF.

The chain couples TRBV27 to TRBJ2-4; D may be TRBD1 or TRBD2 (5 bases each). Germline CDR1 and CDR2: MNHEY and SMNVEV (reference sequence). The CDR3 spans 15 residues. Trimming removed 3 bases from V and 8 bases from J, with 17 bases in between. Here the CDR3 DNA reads TGTGCCAGCAGTTTGGGGCCGGAAGAACTAGACATTCAGTACTTC. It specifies CASSLGPEELDIQYF.

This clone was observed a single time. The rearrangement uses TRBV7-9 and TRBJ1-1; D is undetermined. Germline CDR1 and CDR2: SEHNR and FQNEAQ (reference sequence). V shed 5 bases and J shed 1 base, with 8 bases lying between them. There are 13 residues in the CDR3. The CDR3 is CASSRSPNTEAFF. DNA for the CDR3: TGTGCCAGCAGCCGGTCGCCGAACACTGAAGCTTTCTTT.

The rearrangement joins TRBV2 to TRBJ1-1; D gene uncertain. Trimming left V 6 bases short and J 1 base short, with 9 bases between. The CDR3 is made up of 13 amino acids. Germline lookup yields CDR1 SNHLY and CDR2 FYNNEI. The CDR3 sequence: CASRWTQNTEAFF. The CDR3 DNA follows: TGTGCCAGCAGGTGGACGCAGAACACTGAAGCTTTCTTT.

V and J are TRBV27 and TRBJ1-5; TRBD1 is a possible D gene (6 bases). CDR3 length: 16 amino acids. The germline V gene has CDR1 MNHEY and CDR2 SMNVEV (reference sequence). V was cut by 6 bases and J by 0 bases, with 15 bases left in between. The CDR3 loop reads CASSQTGFSSNQPQHF. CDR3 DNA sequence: TGTGCCAGCAGCCAAACAGGGTTCTCTAGCAATCAGCCCCAGCATTTT.

The CDR3 DNA is TGCGCCAGCAGCTTGTCCCCTAGCGGTTACGAGCAGTACTTC. As protein: CASSLSPSGYEQYF. This chain connects TRBV5-1 to TRBJ2-7; TRBD2 aligns across 7 bases. This CDR3 comprises 14 residues. Germline V lookup: CDR1 SGHRS, CDR2 YFSETQ. Unmatched junction bases numbered 5, after V lost 1 base and J lost 4 bases.

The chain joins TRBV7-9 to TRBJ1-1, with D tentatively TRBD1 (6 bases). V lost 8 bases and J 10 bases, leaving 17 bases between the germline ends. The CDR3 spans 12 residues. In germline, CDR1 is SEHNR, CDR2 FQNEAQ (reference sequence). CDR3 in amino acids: CASEGGQDRAFF. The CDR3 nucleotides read TGTGCCAGCGAGGGGGGGCAAGATAGAGCTTTCTTT.

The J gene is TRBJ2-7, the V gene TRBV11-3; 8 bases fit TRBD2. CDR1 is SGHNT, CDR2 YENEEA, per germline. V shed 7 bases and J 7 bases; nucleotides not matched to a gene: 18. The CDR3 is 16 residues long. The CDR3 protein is CASTPSTPGLVREQYF. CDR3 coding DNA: TGTGCCAGCACCCCAAGCACCCCGGGACTAGTCAGGGAGCAGTACTTC. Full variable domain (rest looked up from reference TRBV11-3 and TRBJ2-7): EAGVVQSPRYKIIEKKQPVAFWCNPISGHNTLYWYLQNLGQGPELLIRYENEEAVDDSQLPKDRFSAERLKGVDSTLKIQPAELGDSAVYLCASTPSTPGLVREQYFGPGTRLTVT.

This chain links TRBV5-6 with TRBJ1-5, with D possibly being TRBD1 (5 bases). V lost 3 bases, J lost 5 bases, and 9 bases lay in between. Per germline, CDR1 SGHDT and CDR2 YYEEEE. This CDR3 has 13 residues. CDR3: CASSSQGDQPQHF. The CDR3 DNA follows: TGTGCCAGCAGCTCCCAGGGCGATCAGCCCCAGCATTTT.

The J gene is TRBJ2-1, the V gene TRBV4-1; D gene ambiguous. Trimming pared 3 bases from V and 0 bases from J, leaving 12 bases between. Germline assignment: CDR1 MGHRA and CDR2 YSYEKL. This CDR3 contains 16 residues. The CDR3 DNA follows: TGCGCCAGCAGCCAGAAGTTTACAGCCTCCTACAATGAGCAGTTCTTC. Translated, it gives CASSQKFTASYNEQFF.